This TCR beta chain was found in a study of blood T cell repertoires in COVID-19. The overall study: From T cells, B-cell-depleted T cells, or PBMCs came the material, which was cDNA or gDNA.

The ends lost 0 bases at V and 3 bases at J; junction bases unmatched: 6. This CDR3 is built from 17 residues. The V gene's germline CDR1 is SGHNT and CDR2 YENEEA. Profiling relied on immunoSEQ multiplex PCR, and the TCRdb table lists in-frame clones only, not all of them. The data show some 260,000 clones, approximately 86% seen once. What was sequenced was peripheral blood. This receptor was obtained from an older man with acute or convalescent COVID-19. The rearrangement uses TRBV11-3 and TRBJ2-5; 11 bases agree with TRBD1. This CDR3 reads CASSLDGRTGGEETQYF. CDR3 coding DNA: TGTGCCAGCAGCTTAGACGGCCGGACAGGGGGCGAAGAGACCCAGTACTTC.